A selection of T cell receptor beta chains follows, all from one sample in a study of cytomegalovirus exposure and HLA in healthy donors. The table came from immunoSEQ multiplex PCR; TCRdb's copy has only in-frame clones and leaves some out. Of some 100,000 clones detected, about nine tenths appear once; the ten largest clones hold about 1.8%. The sequenced material came from PBMCs. These receptors originate from a man younger than 35 in good health and CMV-seronegative. Each CDR3 is given with its conserved first and last residue.

TRBJ2-7 TRBV11-3 CASSLGTSGFSYEQYF
TRBJ1-1 TRBV11-3 CASSPRQPNTEAFF
TRBJ2-7 TRBV28 CASFPRLAGAGQYF
TRBJ2-1 TRBV5-1 CASSGGTGAGDEQFF
TRBJ2-3 TRBV5-1 CASKVLGADTQYF
TRBJ2-2 TRBV6-5 CASSYSRIRTGELFF
TRBJ2-2 TRBV7-2 CASRWGQIYTGELFF
TRBJ1-2 TRBV6-5 CASSWGGNYGYTF
TRBJ1-5 TRBV19 CASRGIRQGSNQPQHF
TRBJ2-7 TRBV30 CAWDRGYEQYF
TRBJ2-3 TRBV1 CTSSQDLLAGCTDTQYF
TRBJ1-5 TRBV4-3 CASSQDNPGTGLGQPQHF
TRBJ2-2 TRBV28 CASSFPGTGELFF
TRBJ2-3 TRBV6-6 CASRWGGADTQYF
TRBJ1-2 TRBV6-5 CASSYSRLVAYYGYTF
TRBJ2-1 TRBV18 CASSPGTGASYNEQFF
TRBJ2-1 TRBV10-2 CASSETRAVRGFF
TRBJ1-4 TRBV2 CASSVRTGINEKLFF
TRBJ2-1 TRBV27 CASSSREVRAYNEQFF
TRBJ1-5 TRBV15 CATSTRQGYNQPQHF
TRBJ2-5 TRBV7-2 CASSLVTGTPETQYF
TRBJ2-3 TRBV25-1 CASSMTSGRTDTQYF
TRBJ2-6 TRBV9 CASSVGDRVLWGSGANVLTF
TRBJ2-2 TRBV18 CASSPLTTDSGTGELFF
TRBJ2-3 TRBV28 CASSFWDRATDTQYF
TRBJ1-2 TRBV6-6 CASSPGTGDAGYGYTF
TRBJ2-2 TRBV27 CASSLSAGFGGELFF
TRBJ2-5 TRBV2 CASSATSGKETQYF
TRBJ1-2 TRBV6-1 CATRRDYGYTF
TRBJ1-5 TRBV29-1 CSVGADNQPQHF
TRBJ2-1 TRBV19 CASSIDQAEQFF
TRBJ2-7 TRBV7-2 CASSLSPSGSYEQYF
TRBJ1-4 TRBV10-3 CAISESSWTVREKLFF
TRBJ2-7 TRBV30 CAWSVDWRGGLYEQYF
TRBJ2-1 TRBV5-4 CASRSNPVGGYSYNEQFF
TRBJ2-7 TRBV6-4 CASRKTSGFRYF
TRBJ2-5 TRBV6-4 CASSDSLRNRAWLETQYF
TRBJ2-7 TRBV28 CASRLPGSYEQYF
TRBJ2-7 TRBV9 CASSVGDRNEQYF
TRBJ1-5 TRBV15 CATSRGGQWQPQHF
TRBJ2-3 TRBV28 CASSPFGGQGSDTQYF
TRBJ2-5 TRBV25-1 CASSNPQGVQETQYF
TRBJ2-7 TRBV11-3 CASSPYSSSYEQYF
TRBJ2-1 TRBV4-1 CASSQLRSSRVSYNEQFF
TRBJ1-1 TRBV25-1 CASSESGEMGTEAFF
TRBJ2-6 TRBV29-1 CSVCNFSGANVLTF
TRBJ1-2 TRBV7-2 CASSSQSFANYGYTF